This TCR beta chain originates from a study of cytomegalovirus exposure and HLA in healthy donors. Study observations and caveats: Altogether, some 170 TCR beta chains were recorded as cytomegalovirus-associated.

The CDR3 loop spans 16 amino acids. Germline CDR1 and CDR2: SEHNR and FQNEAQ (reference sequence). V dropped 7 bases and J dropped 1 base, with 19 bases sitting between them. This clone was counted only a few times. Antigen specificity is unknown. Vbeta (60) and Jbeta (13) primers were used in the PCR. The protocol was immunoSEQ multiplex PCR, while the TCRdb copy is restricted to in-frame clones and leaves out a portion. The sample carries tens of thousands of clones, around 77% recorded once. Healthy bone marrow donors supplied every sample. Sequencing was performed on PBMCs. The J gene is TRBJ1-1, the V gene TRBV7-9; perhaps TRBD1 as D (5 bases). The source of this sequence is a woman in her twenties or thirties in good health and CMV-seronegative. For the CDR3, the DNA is TGTGCCAGCACTTTTCCCCCCGGGGGAGGGAACACTGAAGCTTTCTTT. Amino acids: CASTFPPGGGNTEAFF.